These T cell receptor beta chains were read from a single sample in a study of CD8 T cells in ankylosing spondylitis. TCRdb reprocessed the 5' RACE reads via MiXCR and lists one record per CDR3 protein. Here the sample spans a few hundred thousand distinct CDR3 sequences, 20% to 25% being singletons. The sequenced material came from blood, either unsorted or a sorted T cell fraction (not recorded which). The receptor source for this set is a male donor with ankylosing spondylitis or in good health (not recorded which). Each CDR3 is given with its conserved first and last residue. Fields, in order: J gene, clone size, D gene, V gene, CDR3 protein, CDR3 DNA. The D gene is left open where the match is weak. Not every row has a clone size; where given, it reads once, few, many or a size class.

J: TRBJ2-2
size: .
D: .
V: TRBV30
CDR3: CAWSVFGAGGELFF
DNA: TGTGCCTGGAGTGTCTTCGGGGCAGGCGGGGAGCTGTTTTTT

J: TRBJ2-2
size: .
D: TRBD1
V: TRBV28
CDR3: CASSLLGGRTQFAGELFF
DNA: TGTGCCAGCAGTTTATTAGGGGGCCGCACTCAATTCGCCGGGGAGCTGTTTTTT

J: TRBJ2-7
size: .
D: .
V: TRBV11-1
CDR3: CASSPVLGHEQYF
DNA: TGTGCCAGCAGCCCGGTGCTGGGGCACGAGCAGTACTTC

J: TRBJ2-5
size: few
D: .
V: TRBV12-3/TRBV12-4
CDR3: CASSLGGSETQYF
DNA: TGTGCCAGCAGTTTAGGGGGGTCGGAGACCCAGTACTTC

J: TRBJ2-1
size: few
D: .
V: TRBV15
CDR3: CATSSRDTYPYNEQFF
DNA: TGTGCCACCAGCAGCCGGGACACCTACCCCTACAATGAGCAGTTCTTC

J: TRBJ2-2
size: .
D: .
V: TRBV21-1
CDR3: CASGNRNTGELFF
DNA: TGTGCCAGCGGGAACAGGAACACCGGGGAGCTGTTTTTT

J: TRBJ2-2
size: few
D: .
V: TRBV12-3/TRBV12-4
CDR3: CASSLTDFAGTGELFF
DNA: TGTGCCAGCAGTTTAACGGATTTCGCGGGCACCGGGGAGCTGTTTTTT

J: TRBJ1-3
size: .
D: .
V: TRBV19
CDR3: CASSMVGLPSSGNTIYF
DNA: TGTGCCAGTAGTATGGTTGGACTTCCGAGCTCTGGAAACACCATATATTTT

J: TRBJ2-5
size: few
D: .
V: TRBV2
CDR3: CASSEGREGLQETQYF
DNA: TGTGCCAGCAGTGAGGGACGAGAGGGGCTCCAAGAGACCCAGTACTTC

J: TRBJ2-7
size: few
D: .
V: TRBV5-1
CDR3: CASSLDGSWTYEQYF
DNA: TGCGCCAGCAGCTTGGATGGCAGCTGGACCTACGAGCAGTACTTC

J: TRBJ2-1
size: many
D: TRBD2
V: TRBV29-1
CDR3: CSAVDPGGNEQFF
DNA: TGCAGCGCTGTGGACCCCGGGGGGAATGAGCAGTTCTTC

J: TRBJ2-3
size: .
D: TRBD1
V: TRBV4-1
CDR3: CASSQEDRVADTQYF
DNA: TGCGCCAGCAGCCAAGAAGACAGGGTGGCAGATACGCAGTATTTT

J: TRBJ2-1
size: .
D: .
V: TRBV3-1
CDR3: CASSQVISDSYNEQFF
DNA: TGTGCCAGCAGCCAAGTGATTAGCGACTCCTACAATGAGCAGTTCTTC

J: TRBJ2-5
size: many
D: .
V: TRBV12-3/TRBV12-4
CDR3: CASSPSAAQETQYF
DNA: TGTGCCAGCAGCCCCAGCGCGGCCCAAGAGACCCAGTACTTC

J: TRBJ2-1
size: .
D: .
V: TRBV6-1
CDR3: CASKLGGPGEQFF
DNA: TGTGCCAGCAAACTCGGGGGGCCTGGGGAGCAGTTCTTC

J: TRBJ2-1
size: .
D: TRBD2
V: TRBV11-2
CDR3: CASSLEGREPEEFF
DNA: TGTGCCAGCAGCTTAGAGGGGAGGGAGCCTGAGGAGTTCTTC